A single sample gave rise to the 14 T cell receptor beta chains below, sequenced in a study of T cell responses to AZD1222 COVID-19 vaccine. Sequencing used immunoSEQ multiplex PCR; TCRdb keeps in-frame clones, though not all of them. This table has approximately 67,000 clones, around four fifths appearing once. The sequencing used peripheral blood, collected on day 0 of AZD1222 vaccination. Every receptor here comes from an adult in good health.

V usage is TRBV30 and J usage is TRBJ2-3; D gene ambiguous. From germline, CDR1 is GTSNPN and CDR2 SVGIG (reference sequence). Trimming shortened V by 0 bases and J by 2 bases, and 9 bases separated the two germline ends. This CDR3 has 14 residues. This CDR3 reads CAWSVGSYTDTQYF. The CDR3 region has the DNA TGTGCCTGGAGTGTTGGCTCCTACACAGATACGCAGTATTTT. The whole variable domain, filled in from reference TRBV30 and TRBJ2-3, reads SQTIHQWPATLVQPVGSPLSLECTVEGTSNPNLYWYRQAAGRGLQLLFYSVGIGQISSEVPQNLSASRPQDRQFILSSKKLLLSDSGFYLCAWSVGSYTDTQYFGPGTRLTVL.

V is TRBV29-1 and J is TRBJ2-1; 8 bases map to TRBD2. Per the germline V gene, CDR1 is SQVTM and CDR2 is ANQGSEA. The V and J ends lost 1 base and 6 bases, in that order; junction bases with no gene match: 11. The CDR3 spans 16 residues. The CDR3 DNA reads TGCAGCGTTGAAGGCGATACAGCGGGAGTTAGCAATGAGCAGTTCTTC. The encoded protein is CSVEGDTAGVSNEQFF.

The chain uses TRBV9 and TRBJ2-1, with D possibly matching TRBD1 (5 bases). Per germline, CDR1 SGDLS and CDR2 YYNGEE. With 0 bases removed from V and 2 bases from J, the gap between germline ends came to 6 bases. This CDR3 comprises 14 residues. The CDR3 loop reads CASSVEGPYNEQFF. The CDR3 coding sequence is TGTGCCAGCAGCGTAGAGGGGCCCTACAATGAGCAGTTCTTC.

The chain joins TRBV6-5 to TRBJ2-1; 11 nucleotides line up with TRBD2. Trimming cost V 2 bases and J 5 bases; bases outside gene matches: 5. The V gene's germline CDR1 is MNHEY and CDR2 SVGAGI. The CDR3 has 16 amino acids. CDR3: CASSYRLAGMDNEQFF. CDR3 in DNA: TGTGCCAGCAGTTACCGACTAGCGGGGATGGACAATGAGCAGTTCTTC.

The chain couples TRBV27 to TRBJ1-1; possible D gene TRBD1, 5 bases. Germline CDR1 and CDR2: MNHEY and SMNVEV (reference sequence). The CDR3 extends over 14 amino acids. V lost 3 bases to trimming and J lost 0 bases, with 8 bases between them. CDR3 protein: CASSFDSMNTEAFF. CDR3 DNA sequence: TGTGCCAGCAGTTTCGACAGTATGAACACTGAAGCTTTCTTT.

This clone was seen a single time. This rearrangement joins TRBV28 to TRBJ2-7; D is perhaps TRBD1 (5 bases). This CDR3 region has 14 residues. Germline V gene data show CDR1 as MDHEN and CDR2 as SYDVKM. V was pared by 1 base and J by 3 bases, with 10 bases between. CDR3 coding DNA: TGTGCCAGCAGTTTATTGCAGGGTGTCTACGAGCAGTACTTC. It specifies CASSLLQGVYEQYF.

The chain employs TRBV5-1 and TRBJ2-1; TRBD2 matches at 8 bases. The germline CDR1 and CDR2 sequences are SGHRS and YFSETQ. The J segment lost 4 bases and the V segment lost 0 bases, leaving 9 bases of the junction unmatched. There are 17 residues in the CDR3. The CDR3 nucleotides are TGCGCCAGCAGCTTGGCCATAGGGACTAGTGGGTACAATGAGCAGTTCTTC. Protein product: CASSLAIGTSGYNEQFF.

This clone was seen just once. This sequence joins TRBV4-2 and TRBJ1-2; TRBD1 matches at 8 bases. The CDR3 is 16 amino acids. Germline CDR1 and CDR2: LGHNA and YNFKEQ. V gave up 0 bases and J gave up 7 bases; unmatched junction bases: 10. The CDR3 protein is CASSQEGRQGAGGYTF. CDR3 nucleotides: TGTGCCAGCAGCCAAGAAGGTCGGCAGGGGGCCGGTGGCTACACCTTC.

This CDR3 is CASRKGLNTGELFF. CDR3 in DNA: TGTGCCAGCAGAAAGGGACTGAACACCGGGGAGCTGTTTTTT. The chain combines TRBV28 with TRBJ2-2, with D maybe TRBD2 (6 bases). V lost 6 bases, J lost 1 base, and 9 bases lay in between. The CDR3 loop spans 14 amino acids. Looked up from germline, CDR1 is MDHEN and CDR2 is SYDVKM.

This chain joins TRBV2 and TRBJ1-4, with D unclear. V was pared by 1 base and J by 0 bases, with 12 bases between. There are 17 residues in the CDR3. Germline CDR1 is SNHLY and CDR2 is FYNNEI. The CDR3 loop reads CASSEVNWESTNEKLFF. CDR3 DNA: TGTGCCAGCAGTGAAGTAAATTGGGAGTCAACTAATGAAAAACTGTTTTTT.

This chain uses TRBV7-9 with TRBJ2-1; 14 bases match TRBD2. CDR3 length: 15 residues. V was clipped by 1 base and J by 9 bases; unmatched bases: 2. Germline V CDR1 and CDR2: SEHNR, FQNEAQ (reference sequence). CDR3 residues: CASSLGGLAGVEQFF. Written as DNA, the CDR3 is TGTGCCAGCAGCTTAGGGGGACTAGCGGGGGTTGAGCAGTTCTTC.

The V gene is TRBV19, the J gene TRBJ1-1; D perhaps matches TRBD1 (6 bases). V gave up 7 bases and J gave up 0 bases, with 15 bases separating them. In germline, CDR1 is LNHDA, CDR2 SQIVND (reference sequence). CDR3 length: 15 residues. CDR3 loop: CASISSGAVNTEAFF. CDR3 bases: TGTGCCAGTATCTCATCAGGGGCGGTGAACACTGAAGCTTTCTTT.

In its sample, this clone ranks as medium-sized. This rearrangement joins TRBV19 to TRBJ1-6; TRBD1 is a possible D gene (6 bases). Germline CDR1 is LNHDA and CDR2 is SQIVND (reference sequence). CDR3 length: 14 residues. With 5 bases removed from V and 9 bases from J, the gap between germline ends came to 14 bases. In DNA, the CDR3 is TGTGCCAGTAGTCTTCGACAGGCAGGTTCACCCCTCCACTTT. Translating gives CASSLRQAGSPLHF.

The V and J genes are TRBV29-1 and TRBJ1-4, with D unresolved. The CDR3 length is 12 residues. Trimming shortened V by 4 bases and J by 8 bases, and 11 bases separated the two germline ends. Germline V CDR1 and CDR2: SQVTM, ANQGSEA. CDR3 protein: CSVGREGEKLFF. In nucleotides, the CDR3 is TGCAGCGTTGGGAGGGAAGGCGAAAAACTGTTTTTT. Combining the CDR3 with reference TRBV29-1 and TRBJ1-4 gives the whole variable domain SAVISQKPSRDICQRGTSLTIQCQVDSQVTMMFWYRQQPGQSLTLIATANQGSEATYESGFVIDKFPISRPNLTFSTLTVSNMSPEDSSIYLCSVGREGEKLFFGSGTQLSVL.